This TCR beta chain stems from a study of T cell changes during pregnancy in multiple sclerosis. Germline V gene data show CDR1 as SGHAT and CDR2 as FQNNGV. CDR3 length: 17 residues. The J segment lost 6 bases and the V segment lost 0 bases, leaving 7 bases of the junction unmatched. Sequenced by immunoSEQ multiplex PCR; TCRdb stores in-frame clones only, minus some. The table shows tens of thousands of clones, with 89% occurring only once. The V gene is TRBV11-2, the J gene TRBJ2-3, with 12 bases that match TRBD2. Sample: CD4+ T cells from peripheral blood mononuclear cells, taken in the first trimester of pregnancy. The origin of this receptor is a female donor with multiple sclerosis, enrolled in a pregnancy study. Written as DNA, the CDR3 is TGTGCCAGCAGCTTAGATGCTAGCGGGGGGGCAGGGGATACGCAGTATTTT. As protein: CASSLDASGGAGDTQYF.